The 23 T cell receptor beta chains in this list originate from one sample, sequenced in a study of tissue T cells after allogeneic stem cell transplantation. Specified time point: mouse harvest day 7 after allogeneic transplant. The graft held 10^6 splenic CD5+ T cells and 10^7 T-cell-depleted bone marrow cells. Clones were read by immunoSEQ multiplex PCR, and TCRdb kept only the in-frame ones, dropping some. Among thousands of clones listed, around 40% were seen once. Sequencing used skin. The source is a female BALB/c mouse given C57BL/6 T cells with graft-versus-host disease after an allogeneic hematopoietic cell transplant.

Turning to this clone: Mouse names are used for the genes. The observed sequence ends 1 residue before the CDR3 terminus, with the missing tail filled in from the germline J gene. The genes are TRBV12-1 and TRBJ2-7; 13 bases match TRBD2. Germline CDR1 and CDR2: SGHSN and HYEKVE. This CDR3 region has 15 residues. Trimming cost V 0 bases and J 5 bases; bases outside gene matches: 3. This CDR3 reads CASSLPGTGGDEQYF. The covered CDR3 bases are TGTGCCAGCTCTCTCCCTGGGACTGGGGGGGATGAACAGTAC.

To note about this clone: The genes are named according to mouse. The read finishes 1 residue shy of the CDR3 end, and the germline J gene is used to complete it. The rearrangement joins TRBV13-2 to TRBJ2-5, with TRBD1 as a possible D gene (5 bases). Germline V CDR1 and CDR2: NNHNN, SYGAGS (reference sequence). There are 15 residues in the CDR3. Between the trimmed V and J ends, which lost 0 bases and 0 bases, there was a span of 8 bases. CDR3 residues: CASGDGTFNQDTQYF. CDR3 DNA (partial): TGTGCCAGCGGTGATGGGACATTTAACCAAGACACCCAGTAC.

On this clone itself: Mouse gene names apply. CDR3 sequence: CASSSGTASAETLYF. The CDR3 DNA, read in part, is TGTGCCAGCAGTTCCGGGACAGCTAGTGCAGAAACGCTGTAT. This chain links TRBV15 with TRBJ2-3; 7 bases are a match to TRBD1. With the read ending 1 residue before the CDR3 end, the germline J gene is used to fill in that end. The CDR3 extends over 15 amino acids. Germline CDR1 is SGHND and CDR2 is FRSKSL. After removal of 4 bases from V and 0 bases from J, the junction contained 4 bases not matched to a gene.

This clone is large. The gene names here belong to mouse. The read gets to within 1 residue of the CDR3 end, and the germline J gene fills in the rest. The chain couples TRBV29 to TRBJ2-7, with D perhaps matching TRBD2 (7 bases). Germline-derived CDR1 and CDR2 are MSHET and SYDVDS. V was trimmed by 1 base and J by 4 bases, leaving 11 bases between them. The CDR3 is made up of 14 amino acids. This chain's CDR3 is CASSLWGAGYEQYF. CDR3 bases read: TGTGCTAGCAGTTTATGGGGGGCAGGGTATGAACAGTAC.

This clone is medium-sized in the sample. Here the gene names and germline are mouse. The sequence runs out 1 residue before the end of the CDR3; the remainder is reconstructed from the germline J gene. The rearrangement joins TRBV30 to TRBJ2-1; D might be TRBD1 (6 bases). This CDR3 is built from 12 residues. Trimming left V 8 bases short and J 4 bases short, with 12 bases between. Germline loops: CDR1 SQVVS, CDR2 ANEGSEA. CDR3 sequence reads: CSAYRVYAEQFF. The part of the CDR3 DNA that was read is TGTAGTGCCTACAGGGTTTATGCTGAGCAGTTC.

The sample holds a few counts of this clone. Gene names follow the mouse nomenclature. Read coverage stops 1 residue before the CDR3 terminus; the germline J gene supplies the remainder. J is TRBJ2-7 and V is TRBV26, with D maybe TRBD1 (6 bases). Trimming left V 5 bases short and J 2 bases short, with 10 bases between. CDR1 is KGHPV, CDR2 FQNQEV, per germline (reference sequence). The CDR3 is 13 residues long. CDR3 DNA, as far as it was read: TGTGCCAGCAGTTCGGGACAAACCTATGAACAGTAC. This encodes CASSSGQTYEQY. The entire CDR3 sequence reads CASSSGQTYEQYF.

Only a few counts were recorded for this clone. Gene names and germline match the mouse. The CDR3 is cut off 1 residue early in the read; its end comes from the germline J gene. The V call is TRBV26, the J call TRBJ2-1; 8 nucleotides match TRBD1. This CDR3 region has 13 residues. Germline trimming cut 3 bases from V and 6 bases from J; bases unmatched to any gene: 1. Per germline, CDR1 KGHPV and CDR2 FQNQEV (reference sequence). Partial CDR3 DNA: TGTGCCAGCAGTCTAGGACAGGGTGCTGAGCAGTTC. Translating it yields CASSLGQGAEQF. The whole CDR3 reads CASSLGQGAEQFF.

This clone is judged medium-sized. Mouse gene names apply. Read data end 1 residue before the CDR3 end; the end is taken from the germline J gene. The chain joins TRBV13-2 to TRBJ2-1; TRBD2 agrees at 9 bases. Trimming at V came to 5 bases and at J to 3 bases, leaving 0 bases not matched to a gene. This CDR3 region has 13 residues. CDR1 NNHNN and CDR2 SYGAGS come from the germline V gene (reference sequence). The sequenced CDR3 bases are TGTGCCAGCGGGACTGGGGGCTATGCTGAGCAGTTC. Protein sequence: CASGTGGYAEQF. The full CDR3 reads CASGTGGYAEQFF.

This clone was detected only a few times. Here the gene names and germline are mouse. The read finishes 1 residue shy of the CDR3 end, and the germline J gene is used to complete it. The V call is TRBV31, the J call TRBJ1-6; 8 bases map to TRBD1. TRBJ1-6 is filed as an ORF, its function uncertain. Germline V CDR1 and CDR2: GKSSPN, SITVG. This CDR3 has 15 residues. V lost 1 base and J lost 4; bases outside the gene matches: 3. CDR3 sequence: CAWSQRQGYNSPLYF. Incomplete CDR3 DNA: TGTGCCTGGAGTCAGAGACAGGGGTATAATTCGCCCCTCTAC.

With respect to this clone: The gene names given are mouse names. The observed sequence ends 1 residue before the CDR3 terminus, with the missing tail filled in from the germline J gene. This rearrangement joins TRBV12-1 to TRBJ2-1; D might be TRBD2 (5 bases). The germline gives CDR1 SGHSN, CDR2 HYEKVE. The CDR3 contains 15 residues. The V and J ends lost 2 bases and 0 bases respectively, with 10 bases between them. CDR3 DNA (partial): TGTGCCAGCTCTCCTTCTGGGAATAACTATGCTGAGCAGTTC. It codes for CASSPSGNNYAEQF. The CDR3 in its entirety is CASSPSGNNYAEQFF.

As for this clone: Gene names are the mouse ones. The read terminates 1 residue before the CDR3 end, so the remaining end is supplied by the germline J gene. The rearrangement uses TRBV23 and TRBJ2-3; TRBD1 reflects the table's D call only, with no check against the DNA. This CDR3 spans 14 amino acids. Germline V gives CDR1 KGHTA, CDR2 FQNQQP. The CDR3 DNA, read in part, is TGCTCCAGCAGTCAATCAGGGGTGGCAGAAACGCTGTAT. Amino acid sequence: CSSSQSGVAETLY. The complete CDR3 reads CSSSQSGVAETLYF.

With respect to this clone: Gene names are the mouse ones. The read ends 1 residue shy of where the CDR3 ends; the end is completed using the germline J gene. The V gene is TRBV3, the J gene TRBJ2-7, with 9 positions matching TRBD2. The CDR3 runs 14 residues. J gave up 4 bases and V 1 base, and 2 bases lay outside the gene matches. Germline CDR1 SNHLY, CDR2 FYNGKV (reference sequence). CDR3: CASSLGWGGYEQYF. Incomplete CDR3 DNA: TGTGCCAGCAGCTTAGGCTGGGGGGGTTATGAACAGTAC.

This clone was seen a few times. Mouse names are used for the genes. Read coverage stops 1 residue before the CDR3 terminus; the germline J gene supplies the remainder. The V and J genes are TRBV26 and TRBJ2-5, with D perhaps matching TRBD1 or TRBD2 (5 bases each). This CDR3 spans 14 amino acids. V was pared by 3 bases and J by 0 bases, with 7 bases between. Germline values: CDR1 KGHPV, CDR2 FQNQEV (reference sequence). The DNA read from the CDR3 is TGTGCCAGCAGTCTCCGGGACAACCAAGACACCCAGTAC. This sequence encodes CASSLRDNQDTQY. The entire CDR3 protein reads CASSLRDNQDTQYF.

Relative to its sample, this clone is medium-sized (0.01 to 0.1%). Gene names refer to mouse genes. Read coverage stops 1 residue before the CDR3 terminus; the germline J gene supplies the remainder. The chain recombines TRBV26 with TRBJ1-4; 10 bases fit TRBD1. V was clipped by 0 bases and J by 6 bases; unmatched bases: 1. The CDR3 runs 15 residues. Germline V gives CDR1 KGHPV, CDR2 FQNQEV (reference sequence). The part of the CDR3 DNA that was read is TGTGCCAGCAGTCTGTCGGGGACAGGGGACGAAAGATTATTT. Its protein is CASSLSGTGDERLF. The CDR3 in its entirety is CASSLSGTGDERLFF. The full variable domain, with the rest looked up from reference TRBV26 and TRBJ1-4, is NSKVIQTPRYLVKGQGQKAKMRCIPEKGHPVVFWYQQNKNNEFKFLINFQNQEVLQQIDMTEKRFSAECPSNSPCSLEIQSSEAGDSALYLCASSLSGTGDERLFFGHGTKLSVL.

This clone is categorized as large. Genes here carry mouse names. CDR3 sequence: CASSLQGRAEQFF. The CDR3 DNA, read in part, is TGTGCCAGCAGTCTGCAGGGGCGAGCTGAGCAGTTC. This sequence joins TRBV26 and TRBJ2-1; TRBD1 might be the D (6 bases). Read coverage stops 1 residue before the CDR3 terminus; the germline J gene supplies the remainder. The germline gives CDR1 KGHPV, CDR2 FQNQEV (reference sequence). The CDR3 covers 13 residues. Trimming stripped 2 bases from V and 7 bases from J, with 9 bases between. The full variable domain, with the rest looked up from reference TRBV26 and TRBJ2-1, is NSKVIQTPRYLVKGQGQKAKMRCIPEKGHPVVFWYQQNKNNEFKFLINFQNQEVLQQIDMTEKRFSAECPSNSPCSLEIQSSEAGDSALYLCASSLQGRAEQFFGPGTRLTVL.

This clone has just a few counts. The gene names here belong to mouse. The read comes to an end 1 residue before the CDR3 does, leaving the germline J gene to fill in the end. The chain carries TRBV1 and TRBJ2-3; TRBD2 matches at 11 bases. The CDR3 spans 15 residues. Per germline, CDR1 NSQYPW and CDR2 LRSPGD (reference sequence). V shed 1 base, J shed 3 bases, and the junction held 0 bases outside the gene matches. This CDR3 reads CTCSAGTGGAETLYF. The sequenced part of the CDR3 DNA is TGCACCTGCAGTGCAGGGACTGGGGGGGCAGAAACGCTGTAT.

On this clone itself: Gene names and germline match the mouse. This CDR3 reads CASSLVTGQLYF. CDR3 bases read: TGTGCCAGCAGCTTAGTTACCGGGCAGCTCTAC. The chain is built from TRBV3 and TRBJ2-2; D remains unclear. The DNA ends 1 residue before the CDR3 does, and the rest of the CDR3 is filled in from the germline J gene. CDR1 and CDR2 from the germline V gene are SNHLY and FYNGKV (reference sequence). Trimming took 1 base from V and 5 from J, leaving 2 bases between them. CDR3 length: 12 residues.

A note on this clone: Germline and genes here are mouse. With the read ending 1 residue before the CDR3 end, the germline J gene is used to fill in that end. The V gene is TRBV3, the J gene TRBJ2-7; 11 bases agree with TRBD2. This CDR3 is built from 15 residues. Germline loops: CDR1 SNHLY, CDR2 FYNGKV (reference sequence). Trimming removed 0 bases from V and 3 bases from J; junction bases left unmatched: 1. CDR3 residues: CASSLAGTGGYEQYF. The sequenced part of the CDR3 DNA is TGTGCCAGCAGCTTAGCTGGGACTGGGGGCTATGAACAGTAC.

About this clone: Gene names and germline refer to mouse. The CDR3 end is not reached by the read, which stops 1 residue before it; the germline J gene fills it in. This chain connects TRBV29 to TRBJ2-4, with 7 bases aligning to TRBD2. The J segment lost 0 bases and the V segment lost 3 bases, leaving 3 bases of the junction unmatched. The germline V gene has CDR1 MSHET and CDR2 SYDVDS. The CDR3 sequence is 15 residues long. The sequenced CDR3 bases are TGTGCTAGCAGTTTCTGGGGGAAGAGTCAAAACACCTTGTAC. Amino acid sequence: CASSFWGKSQNTLY. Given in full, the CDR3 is CASSFWGKSQNTLYF.

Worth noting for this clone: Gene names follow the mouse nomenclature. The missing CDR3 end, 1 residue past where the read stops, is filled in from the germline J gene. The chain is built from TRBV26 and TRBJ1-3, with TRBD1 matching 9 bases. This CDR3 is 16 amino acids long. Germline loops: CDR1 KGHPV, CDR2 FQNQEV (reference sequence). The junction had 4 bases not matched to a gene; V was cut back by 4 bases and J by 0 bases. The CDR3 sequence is CASSPPGQGSGNTLYF. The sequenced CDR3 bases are TGTGCCAGCAGTCCTCCGGGACAGGGTTCTGGAAATACGCTCTAT. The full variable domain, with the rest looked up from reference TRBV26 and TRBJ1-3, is NSKVIQTPRYLVKGQGQKAKMRCIPEKGHPVVFWYQQNKNNEFKFLINFQNQEVLQQIDMTEKRFSAECPSNSPCSLEIQSSEAGDSALYLCASSPPGQGSGNTLYFGEGSRLIVV.

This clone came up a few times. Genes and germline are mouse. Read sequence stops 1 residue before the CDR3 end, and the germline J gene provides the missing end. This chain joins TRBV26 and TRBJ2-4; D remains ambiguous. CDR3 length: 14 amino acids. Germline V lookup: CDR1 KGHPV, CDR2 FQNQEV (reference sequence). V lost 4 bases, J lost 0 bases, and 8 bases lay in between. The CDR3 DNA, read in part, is TGTGCCAGCAGTCGAGTTACTAGTCAAAACACCTTGTAC. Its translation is CASSRVTSQNTLY. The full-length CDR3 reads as CASSRVTSQNTLYF.

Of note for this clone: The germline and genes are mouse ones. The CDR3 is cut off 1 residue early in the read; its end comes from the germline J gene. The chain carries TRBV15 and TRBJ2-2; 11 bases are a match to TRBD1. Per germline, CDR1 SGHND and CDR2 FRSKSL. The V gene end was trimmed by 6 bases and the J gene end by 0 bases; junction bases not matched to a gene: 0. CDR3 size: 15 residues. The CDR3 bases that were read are TGTGCCAGCAGGGGACAGGGGGCAAACACCGGGCAGCTCTAC. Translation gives CASRGQGANTGQLY. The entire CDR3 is CASRGQGANTGQLYF.

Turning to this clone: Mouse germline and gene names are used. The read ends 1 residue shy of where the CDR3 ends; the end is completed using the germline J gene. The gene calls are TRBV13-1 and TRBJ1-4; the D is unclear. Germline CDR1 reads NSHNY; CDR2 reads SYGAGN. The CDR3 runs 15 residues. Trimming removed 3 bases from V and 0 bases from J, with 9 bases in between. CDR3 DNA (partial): TGTGCCAGCAGTGGGACGGGGATTTCCAACGAAAGATTATTT. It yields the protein CASSGTGISNERLF. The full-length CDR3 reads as CASSGTGISNERLFF.